The 18 T cell receptor beta chains in this list originate from one sample, sequenced in a study of blood T cell repertoires in COVID-19. The assay was immunoSEQ multiplex PCR, and TCRdb's table has in-frame clones only and misses some. The sample lists 45,000 to 65,000 clones; roughly 84% were seen once. Sequencing was done on a sample of peripheral blood. The origin of the receptors is an elderly woman with acute or convalescent COVID-19.

The rearrangement joins TRBV7-9 to TRBJ2-3; 12 bases are shared with TRBD2. This CDR3 spans 16 amino acids. CDR1 is SEHNR, CDR2 FQNEAQ, per germline (reference sequence). The trim removed 5 bases at V and 0 bases at J, leaving 3 bases unmatched. The CDR3 DNA sequence: TGTGCCAGCAGCATACTAGCGGGGGGTAGCACAGATACGCAGTATTTT. This codes for CASSILAGGSTDTQYF.

The gene calls are TRBV15 and TRBJ2-1; TRBD1 matches at 8 bases. The CDR3 has 17 amino acids. Germline V gene data show CDR1 as LNHNV and CDR2 as YYDKDF (reference sequence). The J segment lost 0 bases and the V segment lost 3 bases, leaving 7 bases of the junction unmatched. CDR3 DNA sequence: TGTGCCACCAGCAGCGGACAGGGCAGCGTCTCCTACAATGAGCAGTTCTTC. Encoded protein: CATSSGQGSVSYNEQFF.

This sequence joins TRBV3-1 (or the pseudogene TRBV3-2) and TRBJ1-1; D gene unclear. The CDR3 spans 18 residues. Germline V gene lookup returns CDR1 LGHDT and CDR2 YNNKEL (reference sequence). V dropped 4 bases and J dropped 0 bases, with 21 bases sitting between them. Here the CDR3 reads CASSPIFPRGNMNTEAFF. The DNA of the CDR3 is TGTGCCAGCAGCCCCATCTTCCCCAGAGGAAACATGAACACTGAAGCTTTCTTT.

This clone was observed a single time. V and J are TRBV2 and TRBJ1-5, with D perhaps matching TRBD1 (6 bases). The germline V and J ends were trimmed by 5 bases and 1 base, with 15 bases remaining between them. The CDR3 is 16 residues long. Germline V CDR1 and CDR2: SNHLY, FYNNEI. CDR3: CASSFDRNRSNQPQHF. CDR3 nucleotide sequence: TGTGCCAGCAGTTTCGACAGGAATAGGAGCAATCAGCCCCAGCATTTT.

J is TRBJ1-3 and V is TRBV11-3; TRBD1 might be the D (5 bases). There are 16 residues in the CDR3. V was clipped by 5 bases and J by 7 bases, with 21 bases between them. Looked up from germline, CDR1 is SGHNT and CDR2 is YENEEA. In nucleotides, the CDR3 is TGTGCCAGCAGCATACCCACAGGCTCTGGAGGGAACACCATATATTTT. It is translated as CASSIPTGSGGNTIYF. Full variable domain (rest looked up from reference TRBV11-3 and TRBJ1-3): EAGVVQSPRYKIIEKKQPVAFWCNPISGHNTLYWYLQNLGQGPELLIRYENEEAVDDSQLPKDRFSAERLKGVDSTLKIQPAELGDSAVYLCASSIPTGSGGNTIYFGEGSWLTVV.

This chain connects TRBV19 to TRBJ2-3; D unresolved. Trimming took off 5 bases at V and 4 bases at J, with 13 bases between the two ends. The length of the CDR3 is 14 residues. Looked up from germline, CDR1 is LNHDA and CDR2 is SQIVND (reference sequence). The CDR3 spells CASSVSTGADTQYF. The CDR3 region has the DNA TGTGCCAGTAGTGTCTCGACTGGCGCAGATACGCAGTATTTT. Variable domain in full (rest from reference TRBV19 and TRBJ2-3): DGGITQSPKYLFRKEGQNVTLSCEQNLNHDAMYWYRQDPGQGLRLIYYSQIVNDFQKGDIAEGYSVSREKKESFPLTVTSAQKNPTAFYLCASSVSTGADTQYFGPGTRLTVL.

The chain uses TRBV18 and TRBJ2-1; D is perhaps TRBD2 (5 bases). Per germline, CDR1 KGHSH and CDR2 LQKENI. The CDR3 spans 12 residues. V was cut by 6 bases and J by 7 bases, with 10 bases left in between. The CDR3 sequence is CASSATGNEQFF. The CDR3, as DNA: TGTGCCAGCTCGGCGACGGGGAATGAGCAGTTCTTC.

This clone was seen once. This chain connects TRBV6-5 to TRBJ2-1; TRBD2 is a possible D gene (7 bases). The CDR3 totals 15 residues. The ends were cut back, 3 bases at V and 4 bases at J, with 13 bases in the middle. Germline V gene data show CDR1 as MNHEY and CDR2 as SVGAGI. CDR3: CASSYGRGAYNEQFF. CDR3 bases: TGTGCCAGCAGTTATGGTCGGGGGGCGTACAATGAGCAGTTCTTC.

This sequence joins TRBV5-4 and TRBJ2-3; D possibly corresponds to TRBD2 (6 bases). Trimming removed 4 bases at V and 3 bases at J, with 12 bases between. In germline, CDR1 is SGHNT, CDR2 YYREEE (reference sequence). This CDR3 comprises 14 residues. This CDR3 reads CASSPVGGTDTQYF. DNA of the CDR3: TGTGCCAGCAGCCCTGTTGGGGGGACAGATACGCAGTATTTT.

This chain joins TRBV25-1 and TRBJ2-5, with D possibly being TRBD2 (5 bases). The germline V gene encodes CDR1 MGHDK and CDR2 SYGVNS. V lost 6 bases and J 1 base, leaving 12 bases between the germline ends. The CDR3 contains 14 residues. CDR3 in DNA: TGTGCCAGCAGCCCGTTTGGAGGCCAAGAGACCCAGTACTTC. Protein sequence: CASSPFGGQETQYF.

The gene calls are TRBV7-2 and TRBJ2-1, with 10 bases fitting TRBD2. V was pared by 11 bases and J by 9 bases, with 10 bases of the junction left unmatched. CDR3 length: 13 amino acids. Germline V gives CDR1 SGHTA, CDR2 FQGNSA. The CDR3 protein is CAGGSGGAREQFF. The CDR3 DNA reads as TGTGCCGGAGGGAGCGGGGGGGCTCGTGAGCAGTTCTTC.

V gene TRBV11-3 combines with J gene TRBJ2-5; 9 bases are a match to TRBD2. CDR1 is SGHNT and CDR2 is YENEEA in the germline V gene. V was clipped by 5 bases and J by 4 bases; unmatched bases: 8. This CDR3 is 15 amino acids long. In DNA, the CDR3 is TGTGCCAGCAGCCCGGGACTAGCTTTAGGAGAGACCCAGTACTTC. This sequence encodes CASSPGLALGETQYF.

The chain has TRBV6-5 and TRBJ2-7, with 10 bases identical to TRBD1. Trimming at V came to 6 bases and at J to 6 bases, leaving 8 bases not matched to a gene. The CDR3 has 14 amino acids. From germline, CDR1 is MNHEY and CDR2 SVGAGI. CDR3 in DNA: TGTGCCAGCAGCCCAAGACAGGGGGCGTCCGAGCAGTACTTC. This encodes CASSPRQGASEQYF.

CDR3 sequence: CASSVLQGTQETQYF. In DNA, the CDR3 is TGTGCCAGCAGCGTCTTACAGGGGACACAAGAGACCCAGTACTTC. The chain links TRBV5-6 to TRBJ2-5, with 7 bases fitting TRBD1. V trimming: 4 bases; J trimming: 2 bases; junction bases outside the gene matches: 8. Germline-derived CDR1 and CDR2 are SGHDT and YYEEEE. The CDR3 sequence is 15 residues long. The full variable domain, rest sourced from reference TRBV5-6 and TRBJ2-5, is DAGVTQSPTHLIKTRGQQVTLRCSPKSGHDTVSWYQQALGQGPQFIFQYYEEEERQRGNFPDRFSGHQFPNYSSELNVNALLLGDSALYLCASSVLQGTQETQYFGPGTRLLVL.

The chain carries TRBV7-3 and TRBJ1-2; a weak D match, TRBD1 (6 bases). The CDR3 runs 13 residues. V lost 4 bases, J lost 3 bases, and 9 bases lay in between. Germline-derived CDR1 and CDR2 are SGHTA and FQGTGA. DNA of the CDR3: TGTGCCAGCAGCTCCAGGGGCGACTATGGCTACACCTTC. This codes for CASSSRGDYGYTF. Looking up the rest from reference TRBV7-3 and TRBJ1-2 gives the full variable domain: GAGVSQTPSNKVTEKGKYVELRCDPISGHTALYWYRQSLGQGPEFLIYFQGTGAADDSGLPNDRFFAVRPEGSVSTLKIQRTERGDSAVYLCASSSRGDYGYTFGSGTRLTVV.

V usage is TRBV30 and J usage is TRBJ1-4, with TRBD1 as a possible D gene (5 bases). The CDR3 is 13 amino acids. The germline gives CDR1 GTSNPN, CDR2 SVGIG (reference sequence). V lost 4 bases and J 4 bases, leaving 10 bases between the germline ends. CDR3 in amino acids: CAWTAGGNEKLFF. The CDR3 DNA sequence: TGTGCCTGGACCGCGGGGGGTAATGAAAAACTGTTTTTT.

The CDR3 region is CASSQVPSGTGELFF. The CDR3 nucleotides read TGTGCCAGCAGCCAAGTCCCCAGCGGGACCGGGGAGCTGTTTTTT. This chain uses TRBV14 with TRBJ2-2; tentatively, D is TRBD2 (6 bases). Deletions cut 1 base from V and 5 bases from J, with 11 bases between. CDR3 length equals 15 residues. Germline lookup yields CDR1 SGHDN and CDR2 FVKESK.

Concerning this clone: Other DNA sequences in this sample translate to the same CDR3. The rearrangement links TRBV3-1 (or the pseudogene TRBV3-2) to TRBJ1-2; possible D gene TRBD1, 6 bases. Germline V gene lookup returns CDR1 LGHDT and CDR2 YNNKEL (reference sequence). V lost 1 base, J lost 6 bases, and 12 bases lay in between. The length of the CDR3 is 14 residues. The CDR3 DNA follows: TGTGCCAGCAGCCAAGCGGGGCAGGGGAATGGCTACACCTTC. The encoded protein is CASSQAGQGNGYTF.